The text below deals with one T cell receptor (beta chain). This sample stems from a study of cytomegalovirus exposure and HLA in healthy donors. Germline lookup yields CDR1 SGHRS and CDR2 YFSETQ. The CDR3 sequence is 16 residues long. The V end was cut by 7 bases, the J end by 3 bases, with 21 bases between. PCR employed 60 Vbeta and 13 Jbeta primers. The protocol was immunoSEQ multiplex PCR, while the TCRdb copy is restricted to in-frame clones and leaves out a portion. Here the sample table reports over 120,000 clones. This chain links TRBV5-1 with TRBJ2-3; the D gene is possibly TRBD2 (7 bases). Sequencing was done on a sample of PBMCs. The clonotype comes from a male donor in good health and CMV-seronegative. The DNA of the CDR3 is TGCGCCAGCTTGGCGACGGCGGGGGCGGTTACAGATACGCAGTATTTT. Amino acid sequence: CASLATAGAVTDTQYF.